This T cell receptor beta chain was captured by sequencing in a study of CD8 T cells in Susac syndrome. This CDR3 spans 12 amino acids. Trimming removed 8 bases from V and 0 bases from J, with 8 bases in between. Germline values: CDR1 ENHRY, CDR2 SYGVKD. RNA totalling about 0.5 to 1 ug underwent reverse transcription with random hexamers. TCRdb re-derived calls from the immunoSEQ multiplex PCR reads in MiXCR, one entry per CDR3 protein. The sample holds some 140,000 distinct CDR3 sequences, approximately 95% seen once. The V call is TRBV10-3, the J call TRBJ2-7; D remains ambiguous. This receptor was identified in a human donor with Susac syndrome. Source material: CD8+ T cells from PBMCs. CDR3 coding DNA: TGTGCCATCGGAAGTAGCTCCTACGAGCAGTACTTC. Encoded protein: CAIGSSSYEQYF.